A selection of T cell receptor beta chains follows, all from one sample in a study of Ad26.COV2.S vaccination and SARS-CoV-2 variants. Using immunoSEQ multiplex PCR, the repertoire was profiled, and TCRdb retains in-frame clones only, with some absent. The sample holds about 350,000 clones, about nine tenths seen once. The sequences come from peripheral blood, collected in a trial of Ad26.COV2.S vaccine versus placebo. These receptors all stem from a person aged 18-65 years who received the Ad26.COV2.S COVID-19 vaccine or a placebo. CDR3s include the opening cysteine and the closing phenylalanine or tryptophan. D genes are given only for firm matches. Part of the rows lack a size; the others show once, few, many or a class for expanded clones.

size: NA
D: TRBD2
V: TRBV7-2
J: TRBJ2-3
CDR3: CASSLWREGTDTQYF
DNA: TGTGCCAGCAGCTTATGGCGGGAGGGAACAGATACGCAGTATTTT

size: NA
D: NA
V: TRBV6-1
J: TRBJ1-5
CDR3: CASSEGDRRQPQHF
DNA: TGTGCCAGCAGTGAGGGTGACAGACGTCAGCCCCAGCATTTT

size: NA
D: NA
V: TRBV30
J: TRBJ1-4
CDR3: CAWSGGRGDEKLFF
DNA: TGTGCCTGGAGTGGGGGCAGGGGTGATGAAAAACTGTTTTTT

size: few
D: NA
V: TRBV7-8
J: TRBJ1-1
CDR3: CASSESTLGTEAFF
DNA: TGTGCCAGCAGCGAAAGTACACTGGGGACTGAAGCTTTCTTT

size: NA
D: NA
V: TRBV25-1
J: TRBJ1-2
CDR3: CASSESVRVSSYYGYTF
DNA: TGTGCCAGCAGTGAATCGGTACGGGTGTCGAGCTACTATGGCTACACCTTC

size: NA
D: NA
V: TRBV19
J: TRBJ2-5
CDR3: CASSPSPGAPETQYF
DNA: TGTGCCAGTAGTCCGAGTCCGGGAGCGCCAGAGACCCAGTACTTC

size: NA
D: TRBD2
V: TRBV6-5
J: TRBJ2-2
CDR3: CASSYRLAGTGELFF
DNA: TGTGCCAGCAGTTATAGGCTAGCGGGCACCGGGGAGCTGTTTTTT

size: NA
D: NA
V: TRBV28
J: TRBJ1-1
CDR3: CASSPPARSVAFF
DNA: TGTGCCAGCAGTCCCCCCGCGAGAAGTGTGGCTTTCTTT

size: NA
D: NA
V: TRBV7-8
J: TRBJ1-1
CDR3: CASSPRGGNGGEAFF
DNA: TGTGCCAGCAGCCCCCGGGGGGGGAACGGTGGTGAAGCTTTCTTT

size: NA
D: NA
V: TRBV5-1
J: TRBJ2-1
CDR3: CASSLAGSSYNEQFF
DNA: TGCGCCAGCAGCTTGGCAGGGAGCTCCTACAATGAGCAGTTCTTC

size: NA
D: TRBD1
V: TRBV14
J: TRBJ1-4
CDR3: CASSQTTGTVNEKLFF
DNA: TGTGCCAGCAGCCAGACGACCGGGACAGTCAATGAAAAACTGTTTTTT

size: NA
D: NA
V: TRBV7-9
J: TRBJ2-1
CDR3: CASRPAGTSPYNEQFF
DNA: TGTGCCAGCAGACCCGCCGGGACTTCCCCCTACAATGAGCAGTTCTTC

size: NA
D: NA
V: TRBV7-8
J: TRBJ1-5
CDR3: CASSPFNQPQHF
DNA: TGTGCCAGCAGCCCTTTTAATCAGCCCCAGCATTTT

size: NA
D: NA
V: TRBV18
J: TRBJ2-1
CDR3: CASSPGIQLNEQFF
DNA: TGTGCCAGCTCACCGGGGATCCAATTAAATGAGCAGTTCTTC

size: NA
D: NA
V: TRBV7-2
J: TRBJ2-1
CDR3: CASSLDSYNEQFF
DNA: TGTGCCAGCAGCCTGGACTCCTACAATGAGCAGTTCTTC

size: NA
D: NA
V: TRBV28
J: TRBJ2-1
CDR3: CATTLLESYNEQFF
DNA: TGTGCCACCACATTACTAGAGTCCTACAATGAGCAGTTCTTC

size: once
D: TRBD1
V: TRBV6-2/TRBV6-3
J: TRBJ2-3
CDR3: CASSGDRADYTDTQYF
DNA: TGTGCCAGCAGTGGGGACAGGGCGGATTATACAGATACGCAGTATTTT

size: NA
D: TRBD2
V: TRBV15
J: TRBJ2-5
CDR3: CATSRVGGFQETQYF
DNA: TGTGCCACCAGCAGAGTGGGGGGGTTCCAAGAGACCCAGTACTTC

size: NA
D: NA
V: TRBV7-6
J: TRBJ2-1
CDR3: CASTPQGPNEQFF
DNA: TGTGCCAGCACCCCCCAGGGGCCCAATGAGCAGTTCTTC

size: NA
D: NA
V: TRBV19
J: TRBJ1-1
CDR3: CASSIFLQGLVNTEAFF
DNA: TGTGCCAGTAGTATATTCCTTCAGGGATTGGTGAACACTGAAGCTTTCTTT

size: few
D: TRBD2
V: TRBV7-9
J: TRBJ2-7
CDR3: CASSPPTSGKEYEQYF
DNA: TGTGCCAGCAGCCCGCCGACTAGCGGGAAGGAATACGAGCAGTACTTC

size: NA
D: NA
V: TRBV6-6
J: TRBJ1-2
CDR3: CASSYNRVVAYGYTF
DNA: TGTGCCAGCAGTTACAACAGGGTCGTCGCTTATGGCTACACCTTC

size: NA
D: NA
V: TRBV9
J: TRBJ1-6
CDR3: CASSRDSTPLHF
DNA: TGTGCCAGCAGCCGGGATTCAACCCCCCTCCACTTT

size: NA
D: NA
V: TRBV7-2
J: TRBJ1-5
CDR3: CASSLVWGSNQPQHF
DNA: TGTGCCAGCAGCTTAGTTTGGGGCAGCAATCAGCCCCAGCATTTT

size: NA
D: NA
V: TRBV4-3
J: TRBJ2-2
CDR3: CASRPQGNTGELFF
DNA: TGCGCCAGCAGACCTCAGGGAAACACCGGGGAGCTGTTTTTT

size: NA
D: NA
V: TRBV3-1/TRBV3-2
J: TRBJ1-5
CDR3: CASRTGRDHSNQPQHF
DNA: TGTGCCAGCAGGACAGGCAGGGACCATAGCAATCAGCCCCAGCATTTT

size: few
D: NA
V: TRBV7-2
J: TRBJ2-1
CDR3: CASRIMGEVGQFF
DNA: TGTGCCAGCAGGATCATGGGGGAAGTGGGGCAGTTCTTC

size: NA
D: TRBD1
V: TRBV28
J: TRBJ1-4
CDR3: CASSLPGQGNEKLFF
DNA: TGTGCCAGCAGTTTACCGGGACAGGGGAATGAAAAACTGTTTTTT

size: NA
D: NA
V: TRBV27
J: TRBJ1-2
CDR3: CASSSPGRGSGYTF
DNA: TGTGCCAGCAGTAGCCCCGGGAGAGGGAGTGGCTACACCTTC

size: once
D: NA
V: TRBV29-1
J: TRBJ1-1
CDR3: CSVGQNTEAFF
DNA: TGCAGCGTTGGTCAGAACACTGAAGCTTTCTTT

size: NA
D: NA
V: TRBV6-5
J: TRBJ1-6
CDR3: CASRSLSSYNSPLHF
DNA: TGTGCCAGCAGGTCGTTGAGCTCCTATAATTCACCCCTCCACTTT

size: NA
D: NA
V: TRBV4-2
J: TRBJ1-3
CDR3: CASSRMTASDGTIYF
DNA: TGTGCCAGCAGTCGCATGACAGCCTCGGATGGCACCATATATTTT

size: NA
D: TRBD1
V: TRBV19
J: TRBJ2-7
CDR3: CASSIRDSTYEQYF
DNA: TGTGCCAGTAGTATACGGGACAGCACCTACGAGCAGTACTTC

size: NA
D: NA
V: TRBV28
J: TRBJ1-2
CDR3: CASSLPYNYGYTF
DNA: TGTGCCAGCAGTTTACCTTATAACTATGGCTACACCTTC

size: NA
D: NA
V: TRBV7-3
J: TRBJ2-1
CDR3: CASSPSRVEQFF
DNA: TGTGCCAGCAGCCCCTCACGTGTTGAGCAGTTCTTC

size: NA
D: NA
V: TRBV28
J: TRBJ2-7
CDR3: CATRRLGTSYEQYF
DNA: TGTGCCACACGGCGGCTGGGCACCTCCTACGAGCAGTACTTC

size: NA
D: NA
V: TRBV6-5
J: TRBJ1-6
CDR3: CASSRYSNSPLHF
DNA: TGTGCCAGCAGCCGTTACTCGAATTCACCCCTCCACTTT

size: NA
D: NA
V: TRBV6-5
J: TRBJ2-6
CDR3: CASSYRPGSGANVLTF
DNA: TGTGCCAGCAGTTACCGCCCAGGGTCCGGGGCCAACGTCCTGACTTTC

size: once
D: NA
V: TRBV5-1
J: TRBJ1-2
CDR3: CASSREGQSYGYTF
DNA: TGCGCCAGCAGCAGGGAGGGCCAGTCCTATGGCTACACCTTC

size: NA
D: NA
V: TRBV5-1
J: TRBJ1-3
CDR3: CASRIAGTDWSTIYF
DNA: TGCGCCAGCAGAATTGCCGGGACGGATTGGAGCACCATATATTTT

size: NA
D: NA
V: TRBV27
J: TRBJ2-2
CDR3: CASKVRSGTGELFF
DNA: TGTGCCAGCAAGGTCCGATCCGGGACCGGGGAGCTGTTTTTT

size: NA
D: NA
V: TRBV5-6
J: TRBJ2-3
CDR3: CASTLIVTDTQYF
DNA: TGTGCCAGCACCCTCATTGTCACAGATACGCAGTATTTT

size: NA
D: NA
V: TRBV27
J: TRBJ1-6
CDR3: CASRDGYSPLHF
DNA: TGTGCCAGCAGGGACGGTTATTCACCCCTCCACTTT

size: NA
D: NA
V: TRBV7-9
J: TRBJ1-5
CDR3: CASSFAGNQPQHF
DNA: TGTGCCAGCAGCTTTGCAGGCAATCAGCCCCAGCATTTT

size: NA
D: NA
V: TRBV3-1/TRBV3-2
J: TRBJ1-1
CDR3: CASSQELYTEAFF
DNA: TGTGCCAGCAGCCAAGAGCTGTACACTGAAGCTTTCTTT

size: NA
D: NA
V: TRBV7-8
J: TRBJ2-5
CDR3: CASSLSGETQYF
DNA: TGTGCCAGCAGCCTGAGCGGAGAGACCCAGTACTTC

size: NA
D: NA
V: TRBV12-5
J: TRBJ1-2
CDR3: CASGLPRGVPSNYGYTF
DNA: TGTGCTAGTGGTTTGCCCCGGGGGGTCCCGTCAAACTATGGCTACACCTTC

size: NA
D: NA
V: TRBV11-2
J: TRBJ2-3
CDR3: CASSLSGTDTQYF
DNA: TGTGCCAGCAGCTTAAGTGGGACAGATACGCAGTATTTT

size: NA
D: NA
V: TRBV7-2
J: TRBJ1-5
CDR3: CASSLKWGSNQPQHF
DNA: TGTGCCAGCAGCTTAAAATGGGGTAGCAATCAGCCCCAGCATTTT

size: NA
D: TRBD2
V: TRBV6-5
J: TRBJ2-1
CDR3: CASSYSGLAGYNEQFF
DNA: TGTGCCAGCAGTTACTCAGGGCTAGCGGGGTACAATGAGCAGTTCTTC

size: NA
D: NA
V: TRBV6-4
J: TRBJ1-1
CDR3: CASSVRPEGTEAFF
DNA: TGTGCCAGCAGTGTTCGTCCAGAAGGGACTGAAGCTTTCTTT

size: once
D: NA
V: TRBV4-1
J: TRBJ2-1
CDR3: CASSQEGGEQFF
DNA: TGCGCCAGCAGCCAAGAAGGAGGTGAGCAGTTCTTC

size: NA
D: TRBD2
V: TRBV4-3
J: TRBJ2-1
CDR3: CASSQAPGGDYNEQFF
DNA: TGCGCCAGCAGCCAAGCTCCGGGGGGGGACTACAATGAGCAGTTCTTC

size: NA
D: TRBD2
V: TRBV7-2
J: TRBJ2-3
CDR3: CASSLQAGVSDTQYF
DNA: TGTGCCAGCAGCTTACAAGCGGGAGTCTCAGATACGCAGTATTTT

size: NA
D: NA
V: TRBV27
J: TRBJ1-1
CDR3: CASSLSRVNTEAFF
DNA: TGTGCCAGCAGTTTGAGCAGGGTGAACACTGAAGCTTTCTTT

size: NA
D: NA
V: TRBV7-9
J: TRBJ1-5
CDR3: CASSLAGGNNQPQHF
DNA: TGTGCCAGCAGCTTAGCCGGGGGGAACAATCAGCCCCAGCATTTT

size: few
D: NA
V: TRBV7-8
J: TRBJ2-2
CDR3: CASSFNPNTGELFF
DNA: TGTGCCAGCAGCTTTAATCCGAACACCGGGGAGCTGTTTTTT